Sequencing of this TCR beta chain was carried out in a study of OX40 agonist ivuxolimab in advanced cancers. Study at large: Therapy given before enrollment (anti-PD-1, anti-PD-L1 or anti-CTLA-4) was allowed, and roughly 41% had some. Three patients had partial responses: one hepatocellular carcinoma, two cutaneous melanoma.

This CDR3 comprises 14 residues. Trimming took off 7 bases at V and 5 bases at J, with 19 bases between the two ends. In germline, CDR1 is SGHDT, CDR2 YYEEEE. Study-wide points: Clonal expansion was among the lowest in partial responders at 0.1-3.0 mg/kg, especially CD8+. The specificity for antigen of the expanded peripheral T cells was not determined.

There are many counts of this clone. No antigen is known for it. Assay used: immunoSEQ multiplex PCR; TCRdb lists only in-frame clones, some missing. In the table there are some 110,000 clones, roughly 90% of which are singletons. The TCR sequence derives from an adult with an advanced solid tumor such as melanoma, head and neck, liver or kidney cancer. The sequenced sample was CD4+ or CD8+ T cells sorted from blood, obtained in a trial of the OX40 agonist ivuxolimab. V is TRBV5-6 and J is TRBJ2-7, with D unresolved. The CDR3 is CASHYIWLTDEQYF. CDR3 nucleotide sequence: TGTGCCAGCCACTACATTTGGTTAACCGACGAGCAGTACTTC.